A selection of T cell receptor beta chains follows, all from one sample in a study of T cell repertoires in cytomegalovirus infection. TCRdb called the reads again in MiXCR, with one record for every CDR3 protein. In the table there are around 300,000 distinct CDR3 sequences, 9.5% of which are singletons. Sequencing was performed on PBMCs. These receptor sequences come from a human donor in good health (CMV status not recorded). Some clones in this sample may be carry-over from other donors' samples. The CDR3 runs from the conserved cysteine through the conserved F or W. A D gene is named only where the DNA matches it firmly. Size values are once, few and many counts, or a class for expanded clones, and some rows have none.

CDR3 length,V gene,clone size,D gene,J gene,CDR3 protein,CDR3 DNA
14,TRBV12-3/TRBV12-4,few,-,TRBJ1-5,CASSLSASNQPQHF,TGTGCCAGCAGTTTAAGTGCTAGCAATCAGCCCCAGCATTTT
14,TRBV19,-,-,TRBJ2-7,CASSIATLSYEQYF,TGTGCCAGTAGTATAGCTACCCTCTCCTACGAGCAGTACTTC
15,TRBV6-1,few,-,TRBJ1-1,CASSESVGMNTEAFF,TGTGCCAGCAGTGAATCGGTGGGGATGAACACTGAAGCTTTCTTT
10,TRBV7-8,many,-,TRBJ2-1,CASYKGEQFF,TGTGCCAGCTACAAGGGTGAGCAGTTCTTC
17,TRBV7-2,many,-,TRBJ2-3,CASSLVGAGKSTDTQYF,TGTGCCAGCAGCTTAGTCGGGGCGGGGAAAAGCACAGATACGCAGTATTTT
14,TRBV4-3,few,-,TRBJ1-1,CASSRTGADTEAFF,TGCGCCAGCAGCCGCACGGGGGCAGACACTGAAGCTTTCTTT
13,TRBV20-1,few,-,TRBJ1-5,CSAVNRVGGPQHF,TGCAGTGCTGTAAACAGGGTCGGGGGGCCCCAGCATTTT
12,TRBV5-4,few,-,TRBJ2-5,CASSLDSETQYF,TGTGCCAGCAGCTTGGATTCCGAGACCCAGTACTTC
15,TRBV5-3,-,TRBD2,TRBJ2-7,CARSPGLANDYEQYF,TGTGCCAGAAGCCCAGGACTAGCGAACGATTACGAGCAGTACTTC
16,TRBV28,-,TRBD1,TRBJ1-4,CASSSSGTGDQGKLFF,TGTGCCAGCAGTTCATCCGGGACAGGGGACCAGGGAAAACTGTTTTTT
12,TRBV6-2/TRBV6-3,few,-,TRBJ2-7,CASKDLTYEQYF,TGTGCCAGCAAAGACCTAACCTACGAGCAGTACTTC
15,TRBV27,-,-,TRBJ2-3,CASSLAGRRPDTQYF,TGTGCCAGCAGTTTAGCCGGGCGTAGACCAGATACGCAGTATTTT
17,TRBV6-2/TRBV6-3,many,-,TRBJ1-5,CASSDRLTGRGRQPQHF,TGTGCCAGCAGTGACCGCTTAACAGGGAGAGGAAGGCAGCCCCAGCATTTT
15,TRBV3-1,few,-,TRBJ1-1,CASSQGGQVNTEAFF,TGTGCCAGCAGCCAAGGTGGCCAGGTGAACACTGAAGCTTTCTTT
16,TRBV27,-,TRBD2,TRBJ2-7,CASSQPPGLAVAEQYF,TGTGCCAGCAGTCAACCTCCGGGACTAGCGGTCGCCGAGCAGTACTTC
14,TRBV12-3/TRBV12-4,many,-,TRBJ1-4,CASSAGHSNEKLFF,TGTGCCAGCAGCGCGGGACACAGTAATGAAAAACTGTTTTTT